Following are 24 T cell receptor beta chains from one sample sequenced in a study of blood T cell repertoires in COVID-19. This table comes from immunoSEQ multiplex PCR, and its TCRdb copy is limited to in-frame clones, with some not included. The sample has some 340,000 clones; approximately 82% are singletons. Sequencing used peripheral blood. The source is a man aged 25-45 years with active or convalescent COVID-19.

The chain combines TRBV7-9 with TRBJ2-7; 11 nucleotides match TRBD1. The V segment lost 5 bases and the J segment 3 bases; nucleotides outside the gene matches: 6. The germline V gene has CDR1 SEHNR and CDR2 FQNEAQ (reference sequence). This CDR3 comprises 15 residues. CDR3 sequence reads: CASSAPGTGGYEQYF. The CDR3 DNA is TGTGCCAGCAGCGCCCCCGGGACAGGGGGCTACGAGCAGTACTTC.

The gene calls are TRBV6-1 and TRBJ2-5, with D perhaps TRBD2 (5 bases). CDR1 and CDR2 from the germline V gene are MNHNS and SASEGT. The CDR3 has 13 amino acids. The germline V and J ends were trimmed by 1 base and 2 bases, with 5 bases remaining between them. The CDR3 is CASSEGGQETQYF. The DNA of the CDR3 is TGTGCCAGCAGTGAAGGCGGGCAAGAGACCCAGTACTTC.

This clone was counted between two and nine times. The chain recombines TRBV10-3 with TRBJ2-3, with 7 bases aligning to TRBD2. Trimming took 8 bases from V and 1 from J; bases not matched to a gene: 6. The length of the CDR3 is 14 residues. Germline CDR1 ENHRY, CDR2 SYGVKD. CDR3 residues: CAIRSSGRTDTQYF. The CDR3 DNA follows: TGTGCCATCCGGAGTAGCGGGCGCACAGATACGCAGTATTTT.

This sequence joins TRBV4-3 and TRBJ2-1; 8 positions match TRBD2. The V gene end was trimmed by 3 bases and the J gene end by 6 bases; junction bases not matched to a gene: 7. The CDR3 loop spans 15 amino acids. Germline V CDR1 and CDR2: LGHNA, YSLEER. CDR3 amino acids: CASSQEREPGNEQFF. CDR3 nucleotide sequence: TGCGCCAGCAGCCAGGAGCGGGAGCCAGGCAATGAGCAGTTCTTC.

This chain uses TRBV18 with TRBJ2-7, with 8 bases fitting TRBD1. Germline-derived CDR1 and CDR2 are KGHSH and LQKENI. The CDR3 contains 15 residues. The junction had 6 bases not matched to a gene; V was cut back by 3 bases and J by 2 bases. The chain's CDR3 is CASSPPGTGPYEQYF. The CDR3 DNA sequence: TGTGCCAGCTCACCCCCCGGGACAGGTCCCTACGAGCAGTACTTC.

The V gene is TRBV30, the J gene TRBJ1-1; tentative D call: TRBD1 (5 bases). The CDR3 extends over 14 amino acids. Trimming took 3 bases from V and 2 from J, leaving 13 bases between them. CDR1 GTSNPN and CDR2 SVGIG come from the germline V gene (reference sequence). CDR3 loop: CAWRRGPKNTEAFF. CDR3 DNA: TGTGCCTGGAGAAGGGGCCCTAAAAACACTGAAGCTTTCTTT.

The gene calls are TRBV6-5 and TRBJ2-7; 12 positions agree with TRBD1. This CDR3 is 13 amino acids long. From germline, CDR1 is MNHEY and CDR2 SVGAGI. V was pared by 10 bases and J by 4 bases, with 5 bases of the junction left unmatched. The CDR3 spells CAIGTGGYYEQYF. For the CDR3, the DNA is TGTGCCATCGGGACAGGGGGCTATTACGAGCAGTACTTC.

The genes are TRBV6-5 and TRBJ2-1; 9 nucleotides line up with TRBD2. This CDR3 comprises 14 residues. The V gene end was trimmed by 2 bases and the J gene end by 9 bases; junction bases not matched to a gene: 5. Germline V lookup: CDR1 MNHEY, CDR2 SVGAGI. The CDR3 nucleotides read TGTGCCAGCAGTTACCCCGGACTAGCGCCTGAGCAGTTCTTC. It yields the protein CASSYPGLAPEQFF.

The J gene is TRBJ1-2, the V gene TRBV30; D perhaps matches TRBD1 (5 bases). The CDR3 covers 15 residues. CDR1 is GTSNPN and CDR2 is SVGIG in the germline V gene (reference sequence). The V end was cut by 0 bases, the J end by 8 bases, with 19 bases between. Here the CDR3 reads CAWSVRSRDGKGYTF. The CDR3 DNA sequence: TGTGCCTGGAGTGTACGGAGCAGGGATGGAAAAGGCTACACCTTC.

The chain joins TRBV4-3 to TRBJ2-3; tentative D call: TRBD1 (5 bases). Per germline, CDR1 LGHNA and CDR2 YSLEER. This CDR3 has 17 amino acids. Trimming cost V 0 bases and J 3 bases, with 16 bases left between them. The CDR3 is CASSQDGFRVGTDTQYF. The CDR3, as DNA: TGCGCCAGCAGCCAAGATGGCTTCAGGGTAGGGACAGATACGCAGTATTTT.

The chain is built from TRBV10-2 and TRBJ2-3, with D perhaps TRBD1 (7 bases). V lost 10 bases to trimming and J lost 5 bases, with 19 bases between them. Germline loops: CDR1 WSHSY, CDR2 SAAADI. This CDR3 has 14 amino acids. The CDR3 DNA reads TGCGCCAAATTAAGAGGGGGCGGGGTAGATACGCAGTATTTT. It yields the protein CAKLRGGGVDTQYF.

The gene calls are TRBV5-1 and TRBJ2-2, with D uncertain. This CDR3 has 14 residues. The germline V and J ends were trimmed by 4 bases and 0 bases, with 7 bases remaining between them. Germline CDR1 and CDR2: SGHRS and YFSETQ. CDR3 nucleotide sequence: TGCGCCAGCAGCATCACAACGAACACCGGGGAGCTGTTTTTT. This sequence encodes CASSITTNTGELFF.

The chain joins TRBV18 to TRBJ2-7, with 8 bases that match TRBD1. Trimming at V came to 8 bases and at J to 0 bases, leaving 6 bases not matched to a gene. Germline loops: CDR1 KGHSH, CDR2 LQKENI. The CDR3 length is 14 residues. The CDR3 DNA is TGTGCCAGCACCCGACAGGGGAGCTCCTACGAGCAGTACTTC. Its protein product is CASTRQGSSYEQYF. Complete variable domain (other parts from reference TRBV18 and TRBJ2-7): NAGVMQNPRHLVRRRGQEARLRCSPMKGHSHVYWYRQLPEEGLKFMVYLQKENIIDESGMPKERFSAEFPKEGPSILRIQQVVRGDSAAYFCASTRQGSSYEQYFGPGTRLTVT.

The chain links TRBV10-3 to TRBJ2-1, with D perhaps matching TRBD1 (6 bases). Germline V gene sequence: CDR1 ENHRY, CDR2 SYGVKD. This CDR3 comprises 15 residues. V was pared by 6 bases and J by 2 bases, with 14 bases between. The CDR3 DNA is TGTGCCATCAGGACGTCCGGGACAACCTACAATGAGCAGTTCTTC. Translation gives CAIRTSGTTYNEQFF.

This clone showed up just a few times. This chain joins TRBV2 and TRBJ2-7; 12 bases align to TRBD2. V gave up 6 bases and J gave up 11 bases; unmatched junction bases: 8. CDR3 size: 13 residues. Germline-derived CDR1 and CDR2 are SNHLY and FYNNEI. As DNA, the CDR3 is TGTGCCAGCAGGGAGACTAGCGGGAGCCTCAAGTACTTC. Translated: CASRETSGSLKYF.

This sequence joins TRBV5-8 and TRBJ1-2; 9 bases line up with TRBD1. Germline V CDR1 and CDR2: SGHTS, YDEGEE. Trimming cost V 4 bases and J 3 bases; bases outside gene matches: 7. The CDR3 has 15 amino acids. In DNA, the CDR3 is TGTGCCAGCAGCCTCTCCGGGACAGGGTACTATGGCTACACCTTC. Translating it yields CASSLSGTGYYGYTF.

The chain carries TRBV5-1 and TRBJ1-2; D gene uncertain. CDR1 is SGHRS, CDR2 YFSETQ, per germline. V lost 5 bases and J lost 2, with 10 bases in between. There are 13 residues in the CDR3. CDR3 sequence reads: CASREGSNYGYTF. CDR3 DNA sequence: TGCGCCAGCAGGGAGGGTTCAAACTATGGCTACACCTTC.

The J gene is TRBJ2-5, the V gene TRBV7-3; no definite D call. The CDR3 has 13 residues. CDR1 is SGHTA and CDR2 is FQGTGA in the germline V gene. Trimming removed 2 bases from V and 2 bases from J, with 6 bases in between. The CDR3 is CASSLGLQETQYF. In nucleotides, the CDR3 is TGTGCCAGCAGCTTAGGCTTACAAGAGACCCAGTACTTC.

The V and J genes are TRBV7-2 and TRBJ2-7; D is undetermined. V lost 2 bases, J lost 7 bases, and 6 bases lay in between. Germline V gene lookup returns CDR1 SGHTA and CDR2 FQGNSA. The CDR3 is 11 amino acids. DNA of the CDR3: TGTGCCAGCAGCTTACTCGAGGAGCAGTACTTC. This gives the protein CASSLLEEQYF.

J is TRBJ2-2 and V is TRBV7-2, with D unclear. The CDR3 length is 13 residues. The germline gives CDR1 SGHTA, CDR2 FQGNSA. Trimming took 7 bases from V and 5 from J, leaving 11 bases between them. CDR3 residues: CASKPSRTGELFF. The CDR3, as DNA: TGTGCCAGCAAACCCTCGCGGACCGGGGAGCTGTTTTTT.

The chain uses TRBV5-6 and TRBJ2-2; no firm D call. The germline gives CDR1 SGHDT, CDR2 YYEEEE. The CDR3 extends over 14 amino acids. Trimming stripped 4 bases from V and 5 bases from J, with 12 bases between. CDR3 nucleotides: TGTGCCAGCAGCCCGCGGTTTCGGACCGGGGAGCTGTTTTTT. Translated, it gives CASSPRFRTGELFF.

The rearrangement joins TRBV3-1 (or the pseudogene TRBV3-2) to TRBJ1-1; D is perhaps TRBD1 (6 bases). From germline, CDR1 is LGHDT and CDR2 YNNKEL (reference sequence). CDR3 length: 14 residues. V lost 6 bases to trimming and J lost 12 bases, with 23 bases between them. The CDR3 bases are TGTGCCAGCAGACCTTTAGGGGGTACAAGAGTAACTTTCTTT. This gives the protein CASRPLGGTRVTFF.

This chain connects TRBV28 to TRBJ2-5; possibly TRBD2 for D (5 bases). CDR1 is MDHEN, CDR2 SYDVKM, per germline. The CDR3 contains 13 residues. V dropped 5 bases and J dropped 2 bases, with 9 bases sitting between them. The CDR3 sequence is CASSQPGQETQYF. The CDR3 coding sequence is TGTGCCAGCAGTCAACCGGGGCAAGAGACCCAGTACTTC.

V and J are TRBV29-1 and TRBJ1-5, with 7 bases matching TRBD1. J was trimmed by 2 bases and V by 2 bases; bases with no gene match: 6. CDR1 is SQVTM, CDR2 ANQGSEA, per germline. There are 15 residues in the CDR3. In DNA, the CDR3 is TGCAGCGTTGAATCTAACACAGGGGGCAATCAGCCCCAGCATTTT. Its translation is CSVESNTGGNQPQHF.